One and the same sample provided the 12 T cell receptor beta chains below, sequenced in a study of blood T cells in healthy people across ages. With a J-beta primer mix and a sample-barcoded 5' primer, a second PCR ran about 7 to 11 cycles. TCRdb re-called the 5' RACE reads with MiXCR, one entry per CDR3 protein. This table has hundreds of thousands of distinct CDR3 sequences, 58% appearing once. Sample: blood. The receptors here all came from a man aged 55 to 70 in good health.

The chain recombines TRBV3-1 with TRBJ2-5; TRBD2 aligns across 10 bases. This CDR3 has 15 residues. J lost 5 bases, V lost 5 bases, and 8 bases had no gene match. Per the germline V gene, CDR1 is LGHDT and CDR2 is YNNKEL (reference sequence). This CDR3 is CASSASSGGWETQYF. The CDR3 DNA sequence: TGTGCCAGCAGCGCATCTAGCGGGGGCTGGGAGACCCAGTACTTC.

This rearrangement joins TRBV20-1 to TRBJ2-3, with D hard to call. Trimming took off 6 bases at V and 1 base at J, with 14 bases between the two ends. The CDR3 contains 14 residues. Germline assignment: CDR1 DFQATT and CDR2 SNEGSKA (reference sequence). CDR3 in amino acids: CSAPQASGTDTQYF. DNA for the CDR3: TGCAGTGCGCCCCAGGCTTCGGGCACAGATACGCAGTATTTT.

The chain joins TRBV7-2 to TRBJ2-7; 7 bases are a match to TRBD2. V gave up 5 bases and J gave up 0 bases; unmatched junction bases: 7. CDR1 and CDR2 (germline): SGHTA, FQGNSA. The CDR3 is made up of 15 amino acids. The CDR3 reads CASSRDGGSSYEQYF. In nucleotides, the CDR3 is TGTGCCAGCAGCCGAGACGGGGGGAGCTCCTACGAGCAGTACTTC.

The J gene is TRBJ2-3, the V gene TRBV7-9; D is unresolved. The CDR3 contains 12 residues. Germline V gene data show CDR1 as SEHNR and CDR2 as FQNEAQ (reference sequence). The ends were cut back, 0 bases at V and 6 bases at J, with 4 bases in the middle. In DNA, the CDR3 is TGTGCCAGCAGCTTAGCCGAGGATACGCAGTATTTT. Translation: CASSLAEDTQYF.

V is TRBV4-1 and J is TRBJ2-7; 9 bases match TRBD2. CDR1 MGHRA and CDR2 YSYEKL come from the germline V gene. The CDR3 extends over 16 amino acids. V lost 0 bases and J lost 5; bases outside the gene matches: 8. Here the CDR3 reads CASSQEGRGGFHEQYF. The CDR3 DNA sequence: TGCGCCAGCAGCCAAGAGGGGCGGGGGGGCTTCCACGAGCAGTACTTC.

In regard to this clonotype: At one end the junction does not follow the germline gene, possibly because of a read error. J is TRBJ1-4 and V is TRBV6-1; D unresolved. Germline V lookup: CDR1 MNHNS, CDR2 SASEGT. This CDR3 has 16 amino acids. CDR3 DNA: TGTGCCAGCAGTGAAGCTATAACGCCAACTAATGAAAAACGGTTTTTT. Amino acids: CASSEAITPTNEKRFF.

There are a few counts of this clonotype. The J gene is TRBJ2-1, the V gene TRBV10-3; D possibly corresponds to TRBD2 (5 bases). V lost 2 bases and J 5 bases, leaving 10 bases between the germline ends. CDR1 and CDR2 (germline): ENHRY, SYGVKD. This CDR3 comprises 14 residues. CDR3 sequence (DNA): TGTGCCATCAGTGAGCGCCTCGGGAACAATGAGCAGTTCTTC. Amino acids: CAISERLGNNEQFF.

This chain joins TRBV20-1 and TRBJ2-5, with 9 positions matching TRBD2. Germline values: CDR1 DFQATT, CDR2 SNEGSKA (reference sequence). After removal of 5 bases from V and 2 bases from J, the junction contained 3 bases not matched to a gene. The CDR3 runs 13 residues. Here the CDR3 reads CSAGAGGQETQYF. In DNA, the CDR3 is TGCAGTGCTGGGGCGGGGGGGCAAGAGACCCAGTACTTC.

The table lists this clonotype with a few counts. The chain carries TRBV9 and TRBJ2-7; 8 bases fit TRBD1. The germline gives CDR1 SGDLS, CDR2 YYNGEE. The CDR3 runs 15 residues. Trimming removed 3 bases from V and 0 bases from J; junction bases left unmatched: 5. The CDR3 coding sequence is TGTGCCAGCAGCGCGACAGGGGAATCCTCCTACGAGCAGTACTTC. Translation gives CASSATGESSYEQYF.

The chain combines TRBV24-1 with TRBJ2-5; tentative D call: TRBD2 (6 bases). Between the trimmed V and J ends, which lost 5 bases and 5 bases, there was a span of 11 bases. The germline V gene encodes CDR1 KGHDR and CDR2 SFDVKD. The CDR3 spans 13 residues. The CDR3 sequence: CATSGTAGETQYF. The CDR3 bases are TGTGCCACCAGTGGCACTGCGGGGGAGACCCAGTACTTC.

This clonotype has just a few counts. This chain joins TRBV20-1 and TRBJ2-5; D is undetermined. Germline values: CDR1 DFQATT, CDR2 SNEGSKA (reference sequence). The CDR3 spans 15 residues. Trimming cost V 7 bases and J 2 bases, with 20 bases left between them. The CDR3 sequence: CSEVQFSQGQETQYF. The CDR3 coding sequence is TGCAGTGAAGTACAGTTTTCGCAAGGACAAGAGACCCAGTACTTC.

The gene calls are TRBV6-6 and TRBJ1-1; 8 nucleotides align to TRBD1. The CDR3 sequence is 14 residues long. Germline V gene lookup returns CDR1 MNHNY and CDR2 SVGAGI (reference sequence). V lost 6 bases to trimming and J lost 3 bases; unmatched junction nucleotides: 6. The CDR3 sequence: CASRIGQGYTEAFF. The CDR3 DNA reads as TGTGCCAGCAGAATCGGACAGGGTTACACTGAAGCTTTCTTT.